A selection of T cell receptor beta chains follows, all from one sample in a study of identifying expanded T cells in peripheral blood. Clones were sequenced by immunoSEQ multiplex PCR, and TCRdb holds only the in-frame ones, with some missing. The sample shows about 76,000 clones, 84% of them seen only once. Sequencing was performed on blood. These receptors were taken from a person aged 18 to 70 in good health. Each CDR3 is given with its conserved first and last residue. Fields, in order: clone size, J gene, V gene, D gene, CDR3 DNA, CDR3 protein. D genes are given only for firm matches. Rows may omit the clone size; those that give it use once, few, many or a size class.

abundance: NA; j_gene: TRBJ1-4; v_gene: TRBV4-3; d_gene: TRBD1; CDR3nt: TGCGCCAGCAGCCAAGATCATAGGACAGGTAGCGAAAAACTGTTTTTT; CDR3aa: CASSQDHRTGSEKLFF
abundance: NA; j_gene: TRBJ1-4; v_gene: TRBV28; d_gene: NA; CDR3nt: TGTGCCAGCAGTTTAGGAGGGATTTCTGAAAAACTGTTTTTT; CDR3aa: CASSLGGISEKLFF
abundance: NA; j_gene: TRBJ2-5; v_gene: TRBV11-2; d_gene: NA; CDR3nt: TGTGCCAGCAGCTTTGTAACTAAGAGAGAGACCCAGTACTTC; CDR3aa: CASSFVTKRETQYF
abundance: NA; j_gene: TRBJ1-2; v_gene: TRBV4-2; d_gene: NA; CDR3nt: TGTGCCAGCAGCCAAGATATGGGACCGAACTATGGCTACACCTTC; CDR3aa: CASSQDMGPNYGYTF
abundance: once; j_gene: TRBJ2-7; v_gene: TRBV4-1; d_gene: TRBD1; CDR3nt: TGCGCCAGCAGCCAAGGACAGGGCCCCGGGTACGAGCAGTACTTC; CDR3aa: CASSQGQGPGYEQYF
abundance: once; j_gene: TRBJ1-4; v_gene: TRBV7-8; d_gene: TRBD1; CDR3nt: TGTGCCAGCAGCTTACGCTCAGGGGGTGAAAAACTGTTTTTT; CDR3aa: CASSLRSGGEKLFF
abundance: NA; j_gene: TRBJ2-5; v_gene: TRBV10-3; d_gene: NA; CDR3nt: TGTGCCATCAGCCCGGGAGTTGAGGAGACCCAGTACTTC; CDR3aa: CAISPGVEETQYF
abundance: NA; j_gene: TRBJ1-2; v_gene: TRBV7-9; d_gene: NA; CDR3nt: TGTGCCAGCAGCCTTCCGACAGTCGCCGTGGGGGGCTACACCTTC; CDR3aa: CASSLPTVAVGGYTF
abundance: once; j_gene: TRBJ2-3; v_gene: TRBV27; d_gene: NA; CDR3nt: TGTGCCAGCAGTACCCGAAGCGCAGATACGCAGTATTTT; CDR3aa: CASSTRSADTQYF
abundance: once; j_gene: TRBJ2-7; v_gene: TRBV29-1; d_gene: TRBD1; CDR3nt: TGCAGCGTTGTGACAGGGTTCGAGCAGTACTTC; CDR3aa: CSVVTGFEQYF
abundance: once; j_gene: TRBJ2-7; v_gene: TRBV30; d_gene: TRBD1; CDR3nt: TGTGCCTGGAGTGTACAAGGGGACAGAATTTGGACCCCGTACTACGAGCAGTACTTC; CDR3aa: CAWSVQGDRIWTPYYEQYF
abundance: few; j_gene: TRBJ2-6; v_gene: TRBV5-8; d_gene: NA; CDR3nt: TGTGCCAGCAGCTTACGGAGCTCTGGGGCCAACGTCCTGACTTTC; CDR3aa: CASSLRSSGANVLTF
abundance: NA; j_gene: TRBJ1-5; v_gene: TRBV6-5; d_gene: TRBD1; CDR3nt: TGTGCCAGCAGCCCCGGGACAGGATTTCAGCCCCAGCATTTT; CDR3aa: CASSPGTGFQPQHF
abundance: NA; j_gene: TRBJ2-1; v_gene: TRBV9; d_gene: TRBD1; CDR3nt: TGTGCCAGCAGCGTATCTCCCTCGCCCGGGACAGGGAGCTACAATGAGCAGTTCTTC; CDR3aa: CASSVSPSPGTGSYNEQFF
abundance: few; j_gene: TRBJ2-1; v_gene: TRBV6-5; d_gene: NA; CDR3nt: TGTGCCAGCAGCGAGGGGCAGGCTACGTACAATGAGCAGTTCTTC; CDR3aa: CASSEGQATYNEQFF
abundance: once; j_gene: TRBJ1-2; v_gene: TRBV7-2; d_gene: NA; CDR3nt: TGTGCCAGCAGCTCCCCTATAGGTCGCTATGGCTACACCTTC; CDR3aa: CASSSPIGRYGYTF
abundance: few; j_gene: TRBJ1-1; v_gene: TRBV29-1; d_gene: NA; CDR3nt: TGCAGCGTAGGGCAAGCAGCGCTTAACACTGAAGCTTTCTTT; CDR3aa: CSVGQAALNTEAFF
abundance: NA; j_gene: TRBJ2-3; v_gene: TRBV28; d_gene: TRBD2; CDR3nt: TGTGCCAGCAGGGGAGAAGGACTAGCGGGACCGGAGAGGATAGATACGCAGTATTTT; CDR3aa: CASRGEGLAGPERIDTQYF
abundance: few; j_gene: TRBJ1-1; v_gene: TRBV4-2; d_gene: TRBD1; CDR3nt: TGTGCCAGCAGCCCAACGACAGGGAGGACTAGCACTGAAGCTTTCTTT; CDR3aa: CASSPTTGRTSTEAFF
abundance: NA; j_gene: TRBJ2-2; v_gene: TRBV25-1; d_gene: TRBD2; CDR3nt: TGTGCCAGCAGACCGACTAGCGGGAGGGCCTGGGCCGGGGAGCTGTTTTTT; CDR3aa: CASRPTSGRAWAGELFF
abundance: NA; j_gene: TRBJ2-7; v_gene: TRBV19; d_gene: TRBD2; CDR3nt: TGTGCCTCAACGCCGCTAGCGGGAACCGCTACCTACGAGCAGTACTTC; CDR3aa: CASTPLAGTATYEQYF
abundance: NA; j_gene: TRBJ2-5; v_gene: TRBV19; d_gene: NA; CDR3nt: TGTGCCAGTAGTATGGCCCTACAAGAGACCCAGTACTTC; CDR3aa: CASSMALQETQYF
abundance: once; j_gene: TRBJ1-2; v_gene: TRBV28; d_gene: TRBD1; CDR3nt: TGTGCCAGCACCGGGACAGGGTCAAGGGGTTACTATGGCTACACCTTC; CDR3aa: CASTGTGSRGYYGYTF
abundance: NA; j_gene: TRBJ2-5; v_gene: TRBV6-5; d_gene: NA; CDR3nt: TGTGCCAGCTCGCGGCCAGAGACCCAGTACTTC; CDR3aa: CASSRPETQYF
abundance: many; j_gene: TRBJ1-1; v_gene: TRBV29-1; d_gene: TRBD1; CDR3nt: TGCAGCGCCGCCCAAGGGACAGGTGGCTCTGAAGCTTTCTTT; CDR3aa: CSAAQGTGGSEAFF
abundance: NA; j_gene: TRBJ2-3; v_gene: TRBV7-3; d_gene: NA; CDR3nt: TGTGCCAGCAGCTTAGCGATGGTGGGCACAGATACGCAGTATTTT; CDR3aa: CASSLAMVGTDTQYF
abundance: NA; j_gene: TRBJ2-3; v_gene: TRBV19; d_gene: TRBD2; CDR3nt: TGTGCCAGTAGTATCGGACTAGCGGGACAAGATACGCAGTATTTT; CDR3aa: CASSIGLAGQDTQYF
abundance: NA; j_gene: TRBJ1-4; v_gene: TRBV4-1; d_gene: NA; CDR3nt: TGCGCCAGCAGCCAAGATCCCGCAGGGCGGGATGAAAAACTGTTTTTT; CDR3aa: CASSQDPAGRDEKLFF
abundance: NA; j_gene: TRBJ2-7; v_gene: TRBV28; d_gene: NA; CDR3nt: TGTGCCAGCAGTCCCCCCCCGCAGGGCATTCCCTACGAGCAGTACTTC; CDR3aa: CASSPPPQGIPYEQYF
abundance: NA; j_gene: TRBJ2-3; v_gene: TRBV7-6; d_gene: NA; CDR3nt: TGTGCCAGCAGCCTAGGGAGGCCCACCGCAGATACGCAGTATTTT; CDR3aa: CASSLGRPTADTQYF
abundance: once; j_gene: TRBJ1-4; v_gene: TRBV7-9; d_gene: NA; CDR3nt: TGTGCCAGCAGCTCGGAGGGAGATAATGAAAAACTGTTTTTT; CDR3aa: CASSSEGDNEKLFF
abundance: NA; j_gene: TRBJ2-7; v_gene: TRBV5-4; d_gene: NA; CDR3nt: TGTGCCAGCAGCTTGGCAGGGGAGGGGGTTACCTACGAGCAGTACTTC; CDR3aa: CASSLAGEGVTYEQYF
abundance: NA; j_gene: TRBJ2-1; v_gene: TRBV7-3; d_gene: NA; CDR3nt: TGTGCCAGCAGCGTTAGGAGGGATGATGAGCAGTTCTTC; CDR3aa: CASSVRRDDEQFF
abundance: once; j_gene: TRBJ2-3; v_gene: TRBV7-2; d_gene: TRBD2; CDR3nt: TGTGCCAGCAGCCAGGGACTAGCGGGAGGCACCACAGATACGCAGTATTTT; CDR3aa: CASSQGLAGGTTDTQYF
abundance: few; j_gene: TRBJ1-1; v_gene: TRBV7-3; d_gene: TRBD1; CDR3nt: TGTGCCAGCAGCTTAACGGGGGGGACAGTCCCCGTAGCTTTCTTT; CDR3aa: CASSLTGGTVPVAFF
abundance: NA; j_gene: TRBJ1-2; v_gene: TRBV7-8; d_gene: TRBD1; CDR3nt: TGTGCCAGCAGCTCGCCGGACAGGAACTATGGCTACACCTTC; CDR3aa: CASSSPDRNYGYTF
abundance: NA; j_gene: TRBJ2-7; v_gene: TRBV11-2; d_gene: TRBD1; CDR3nt: TGTGCCAGCAGCTCGGGACAGGCTACGGGGGAGCAGTACTTC; CDR3aa: CASSSGQATGEQYF
abundance: NA; j_gene: TRBJ1-5; v_gene: TRBV6-5; d_gene: TRBD1; CDR3nt: TGTGCCAGTAGTTACTTGGGACAGAATCAGCCCCAGCATTTT; CDR3aa: CASSYLGQNQPQHF
abundance: NA; j_gene: TRBJ1-1; v_gene: TRBV21-1; d_gene: NA; CDR3nt: TGTGCCAGCAGCAGTCTCCCTCTTGGTCGGGCTGAAGCTTTCTTT; CDR3aa: CASSSLPLGRAEAFF
abundance: NA; j_gene: TRBJ1-3; v_gene: TRBV10-3; d_gene: NA; CDR3nt: TGTGCCACCAGGCCAACCAGCTCTGGAAACACCATATATTTT; CDR3aa: CATRPTSSGNTIYF
abundance: NA; j_gene: TRBJ1-2; v_gene: TRBV11-2; d_gene: NA; CDR3nt: TGTGCCAGCAGCACGGGGGGTATCTATGGCTACACCTTC; CDR3aa: CASSTGGIYGYTF
abundance: NA; j_gene: TRBJ1-1; v_gene: TRBV7-2; d_gene: NA; CDR3nt: TGTGCCAGCAGCTGGGGGAGGAACACTGAAGCTTTCTTT; CDR3aa: CASSWGRNTEAFF
abundance: NA; j_gene: TRBJ2-3; v_gene: TRBV7-6; d_gene: TRBD2; CDR3nt: TGTGCCAGCAGCTTAGTAGCGGGAGGGCCTGAGGATACGCAGTATTTT; CDR3aa: CASSLVAGGPEDTQYF
abundance: NA; j_gene: TRBJ1-4; v_gene: TRBV28; d_gene: NA; CDR3nt: TGTGCCAGCAGTTTCTTCGGAAATGAAAAACTGTTTTTT; CDR3aa: CASSFFGNEKLFF
abundance: many; j_gene: TRBJ2-2; v_gene: TRBV18; d_gene: TRBD2; CDR3nt: TGTGCCAGCTCACCACTACTAGCGGACACCGGGGAGCTGTTTTTT; CDR3aa: CASSPLLADTGELFF
abundance: NA; j_gene: TRBJ2-3; v_gene: TRBV6-6; d_gene: TRBD2; CDR3nt: TGTGCCAGTGTGTTGTCCTTGGGACTAACCACAGATACGCAGTATTTT; CDR3aa: CASVLSLGLTTDTQYF